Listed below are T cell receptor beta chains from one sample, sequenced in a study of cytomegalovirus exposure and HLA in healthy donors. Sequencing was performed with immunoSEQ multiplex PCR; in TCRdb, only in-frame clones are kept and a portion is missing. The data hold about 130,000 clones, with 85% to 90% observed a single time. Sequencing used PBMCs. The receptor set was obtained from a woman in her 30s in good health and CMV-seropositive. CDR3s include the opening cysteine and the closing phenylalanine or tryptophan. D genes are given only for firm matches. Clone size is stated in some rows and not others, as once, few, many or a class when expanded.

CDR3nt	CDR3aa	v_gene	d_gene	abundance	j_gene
TGCGCCAGCAGCCAAGTGGGAGCGGGTTCGGAGCTGTTTTTT	CASSQVGAGSELFF	TRBV4-1	NA	NA	TRBJ2-2
TGTGCCAGCAGCTTAGTTTGGGGAAGGGGACAGCCCCAGCATTTT	CASSLVWGRGQPQHF	TRBV7-2	NA	NA	TRBJ1-5
TGTGCCAGCAGTTCCACGACTAGCCGCGAGACCCAGTACTTC	CASSSTTSRETQYF	TRBV28	TRBD2	NA	TRBJ2-5
TGCAGCGCTGGGACAGTCACAGATACGCAGTATTTT	CSAGTVTDTQYF	TRBV29-1	TRBD1	NA	TRBJ2-3
TGTGCCAGCAGCTCCGGGACAGGGTGGTACGAGCAGTACTTC	CASSSGTGWYEQYF	TRBV6-5	TRBD1	NA	TRBJ2-7
TGTGCCAGCAGTTCCGACAGGAACTCCTACAATGAGCAGTTCTTC	CASSSDRNSYNEQFF	TRBV28	NA	NA	TRBJ2-1
TGTGCCAGCAGATTAAGCGGGGCAGATACGCAGTATTTT	CASRLSGADTQYF	TRBV6-4	TRBD2	NA	TRBJ2-3
TGTGCCAGTAGTTGGCCGGGGGACACAGATACGCAGTATTTT	CASSWPGDTDTQYF	TRBV19	NA	NA	TRBJ2-3
TGTGCCAGCAATCTGGGACTAGCGGAGACAGATACGCAGTATTTT	CASNLGLAETDTQYF	TRBV13	TRBD2	NA	TRBJ2-3
TGTGCCAGCAGTTATGCAGGGAACCAAGAGACCCAGTACTTC	CASSYAGNQETQYF	TRBV6-6	NA	NA	TRBJ2-5
TGTGCCAGCAGTTACTGGACAGGGAAGACCCAGTACTTC	CASSYWTGKTQYF	TRBV6-6	TRBD1	NA	TRBJ2-5
TGTGCCAGCAGTGAAATGGCTAGCGGGGGCCAAGAGACCCAGTACTTC	CASSEMASGGQETQYF	TRBV6-1	TRBD2	NA	TRBJ2-5
TGCGCCAGCAGCCCCCCGGGGGATACGCAGTATTTT	CASSPPGDTQYF	TRBV5-1	NA	NA	TRBJ2-3
TGTGCCAGCAGTTACGGGGGCCATCAGCCCCAGCATTTT	CASSYGGHQPQHF	TRBV6-5	NA	NA	TRBJ1-5
TGCAGCGTTGGACAGATGAACACTGAAGCTTTCTTT	CSVGQMNTEAFF	TRBV29-1	NA	NA	TRBJ1-1
TGTGCCAGCAGTTCGGTCGACAGGGCCCCCACAGATACGCAGTATTTT	CASSSVDRAPTDTQYF	TRBV28	TRBD1	once	TRBJ2-3
TGCGCCAGCAGCCAAGACTTGGCGGGAGGGTACGAGCAGTACTTC	CASSQDLAGGYEQYF	TRBV4-1	TRBD2	NA	TRBJ2-7
TGTGCCAGCAGCGTAGCCGGTGGACAGTATAATGAAAAACTGTTTTTT	CASSVAGGQYNEKLFF	TRBV9	NA	NA	TRBJ1-4
TGTGCCAGCAGCAAAAGAGACGCGGCTGTTTACGAGCAGTACTTC	CASSKRDAAVYEQYF	TRBV11-1	NA	NA	TRBJ2-7
TGTGCCAGCAGTTACTCGAACAGGGGAGATACGCAGTATTTT	CASSYSNRGDTQYF	TRBV6-6	TRBD1	NA	TRBJ2-3
TGTGCCAGCAGTTTATTCGGACAGGGGGAAAAACTGTTTTTT	CASSLFGQGEKLFF	TRBV28	TRBD1	NA	TRBJ1-4
TGTGCCAGCAGCGTAGTTGATACAATCCCAGTCGACGAGCAGTACTTC	CASSVVDTIPVDEQYF	TRBV9	NA	few	TRBJ2-7
TGTGCCAGCAGTTTATGGGGGACACTGGAGACAGATACGCAGTATTTT	CASSLWGTLETDTQYF	TRBV28	NA	NA	TRBJ2-3
TGTGCCAGCAGCATCCCGGTCGACAGGGGGAAGAGGAAGGGTAATCAGCCCCAGCATTTT	CASSIPVDRGKRKGNQPQHF	TRBV21-1	NA	NA	TRBJ1-5
TGCGCCAGCAGCGCAGAACTAGCGGGAGGCGGTACCGGGGAGCTGTTTTTT	CASSAELAGGGTGELFF	TRBV4-1	TRBD2	NA	TRBJ2-2
TGCGCCAGCAGCCATCATAGCGGGGCTAGCGGGAGATATTTTCGTACCCAAGAGACCCAGTACTTC	CASSHHSGASGRYFRTQETQYF	TRBV4-1	TRBD2	NA	TRBJ2-5
TGTGCTAGCAGCTCGAGCTCGGGAGGGGATACGCAGTATTTT	CASSSSSGGDTQYF	TRBV7-7	TRBD2	NA	TRBJ2-3
TGTGCCAGCAGCTTAGGACGGGATAATTCACCCCTCCACTTT	CASSLGRDNSPLHF	TRBV7-2	NA	NA	TRBJ1-6
TGTGCCAGCAGCTTAACCCCGGGAGTGGGGAATGAGCAGTTCTTC	CASSLTPGVGNEQFF	TRBV7-3	NA	NA	TRBJ2-1
TGTGCCAGCAGTGGTGGGACAGGGCGGGATGGCTACACCTTC	CASSGGTGRDGYTF	TRBV2	TRBD1	few	TRBJ1-2
TGCGCCAGCAGCTTGGCCTCTTTTGACTATGGCTACACCTTC	CASSLASFDYGYTF	TRBV5-1	NA	NA	TRBJ1-2
TGTGCCAGCAGTTCAGGGGATACGCAGCATTTT	CASSSGDTQHF	TRBV27	NA	NA	TRBJ1-5
TGTGCCAGCAAAACTAGCGGGAGGGCAAATGAGCAGTTCTTC	CASKTSGRANEQFF	TRBV2	TRBD2	NA	TRBJ2-1
TGCGCCAGCAGCTTGGCCGGGGACTCAACTCAGCCCCAGCATTTT	CASSLAGDSTQPQHF	TRBV5-1	NA	few	TRBJ1-5
TGCGCCAGCAGTCCGGGAAGCGGGAGTGGAGATACGCAGTATTTT	CASSPGSGSGDTQYF	TRBV5-1	TRBD2	NA	TRBJ2-3
TGTGCCAGCAGCCCCGGGACAGGATTCGCTGGAAACACCATATATTTT	CASSPGTGFAGNTIYF	TRBV28	TRBD1	NA	TRBJ1-3
TGTGCCAGCAGCCTATTAGCGGGGGGGCCGGTCACAGATACGCAGTATTTT	CASSLLAGGPVTDTQYF	TRBV13	TRBD2	NA	TRBJ2-3
TGCGCCAGCAGCCACCCAAGACAGGGGCCGAACACCGGGGAGCTGTTTTTT	CASSHPRQGPNTGELFF	TRBV4-1	TRBD1	NA	TRBJ2-2
TGTGCTAGTGGTTTGGTACTTGATGGACTAGCGGGAGCAGATACGCAGTATTTT	CASGLVLDGLAGADTQYF	TRBV12-5	TRBD2	NA	TRBJ2-3
TGTGCCACCAGCCCGGGGCGGGGGACCTACGAGCAGTACTTC	CATSPGRGTYEQYF	TRBV15	TRBD2	NA	TRBJ2-7
TGTGCCAGCAGCTCGCTTCAAGCGGAGGAGACCCAGTACTTC	CASSSLQAEETQYF	TRBV5-6	NA	NA	TRBJ2-5
TGTGCCAGCACACTTCCCGGGACAGGGCCAAACTATGGCTACACCTTC	CASTLPGTGPNYGYTF	TRBV21-1	NA	NA	TRBJ1-2